The entry that follows covers one T cell receptor (beta chain) sequence. This clonotype has more than one count but fewer than ten. No antigen is known for it. Per-base quality was not reported, and no clone a single base away is much larger than it. Trimming removed 3 bases from V and 2 bases from J, leaving 10 bases between the germline ends. The CDR3 starts with the cysteine, ends with the phenylalanine, and has 15 residues. Only the CDR3 DNA is retained, 45 bases long and in frame from the first base. CDR1 and CDR2, per the germline V gene, are KGHDR and SFDVKD. This sample is part of a study of blood T cells in healthy people across ages (dated by TCRdb to the mid-2010s). Context from the whole study: In model experiments, template switching captured about one uniquely barcoded TCR beta cDNA molecule for every two T cells. Donors were grouped into four age groups: young (average about 15 years), middle-aged (over 35), aged (around 66) and long-lived (approximately 82). To avoid experimental bias, donors of different ages were distributed randomly across sequencing lanes. The study measured age-related changes in TCR beta repertoire diversity using deep sequencing normalized with unique cDNA molecular identifiers. The study analyzed two additional independent replicas of 1 million unique cDNA reads from the same blood draw for two donors, one aged 18 to 29 and one aged 80 or older.

Study-wide conclusions, independent of this receptor: Compared with the aged group, more naive CD4+ T cells, fewer expanded clones and increased TCR diversity were shown by the long-lived group, suggesting age selection. Estimates of total diversity based on one million sequenced T cells were considered lower bounds and underestimates. There was a strong correlation between observed TCR beta diversity and the percentage of naive T cells measured by flow cytometry. Conclusive comparison of naive and antigen-experienced compartments was prevented by the profiling of bulk unsorted PBMCs. The CMV infection status of donors was not known, potentially confounding age-related changes in expanded clonotypes. Observed TCR beta diversity per million T cells fell roughly linearly with age, and a significant reduction was already apparent by age around 40.

Library creation used 5' RACE. The reads were generated on an Illumina HiSeq 2500. A second PCR of roughly 7 to 12 cycles was run with a J-beta primer mix and a sample-barcoded 5' primer. A unique molecular identifier was introduced onto each TCR beta cDNA molecule by a template-switch 5' adaptor carrying 12 random nucleotides. Each sample yielded at least 2.5 million CDR3-containing paired-end reads. All of the RNA was converted into first-strand cDNA using the Mint cDNA synthesis kit, with a TRBC-specific oligonucleotide serving as the primer. After uracil-DNA glycosylase treatment, a first 18-cycle PCR used universal primers M1SS and BC2_uni_R on all cDNA. The study's processing was this. For normalization, 1 million high-quality reads were randomly selected from each sample, with every read carrying a distinct molecular identifier. Reads sharing molecular identifiers were discarded rather than binned into consensus sequences. MiTCR, run with a Q25 quality threshold and the strictest error-elimination algorithm, handled CDR3 identification, clonotype clustering and error correction. A nonparametric unseen species model with Euler transformation was used to estimate a lower bound on total TCR beta diversity. TCRdb reanalyzed the raw reads on its own, using fastp at Q25 for trimming and MiXCR for clone calling, and kept in-frame beta chains. Every distinct CDR3 protein forms one entry, paired with its most common genes and DNA. The V and J calls were not made by the authors but by TCRdb's processing. The sample table contains 780,000 or so distinct CDR3 sequences; only one count was recorded for around half of them. Jointly, the top ten make up roughly 37% of the sample.

Systemically healthy Caucasian individuals from Russia, around 38 in total and aged about 6 to 100 years, were included as donors. Roughly 11 milliliters of peripheral blood were drawn from each donor into EDTA-treated Vacutainer tubes. Ficoll-Paque density-gradient centrifugation was used to isolate PBMCs, with at least 7 million obtained per sample. Total RNA was extracted from PBMCs with Trizol reagent, with at least 6 micrograms obtained per sample. The percentages of naive CD45RAhigh/CD27high T cells were determined by flow cytometry on a PBMC aliquot from every donor. The chain is encoded by TRBV24-1 joined to TRBJ2-1; no D segment can be confidently identified. The receptor comes from a man at least 80 years old in good health. Source material: blood. This receptor has the CDR3 CATSDIGRTYNEQFF. The DNA reads as follows: TGTGCCACCAGTGATATCGGACGCACCTACAATGAGCAGTTCTTC.